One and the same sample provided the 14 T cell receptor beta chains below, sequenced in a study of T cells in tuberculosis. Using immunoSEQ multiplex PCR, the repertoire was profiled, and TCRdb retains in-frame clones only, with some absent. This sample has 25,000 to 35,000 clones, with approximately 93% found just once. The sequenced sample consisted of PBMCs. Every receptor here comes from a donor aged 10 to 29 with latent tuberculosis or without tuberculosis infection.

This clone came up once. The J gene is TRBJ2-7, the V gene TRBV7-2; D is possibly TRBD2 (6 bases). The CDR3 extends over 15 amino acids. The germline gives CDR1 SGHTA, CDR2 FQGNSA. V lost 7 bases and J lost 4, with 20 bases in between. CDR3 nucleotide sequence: TGTGCCAGCACCCGACTAGGTCGGGGGAATTACGAGCAGTACTTC. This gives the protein CASTRLGRGNYEQYF.

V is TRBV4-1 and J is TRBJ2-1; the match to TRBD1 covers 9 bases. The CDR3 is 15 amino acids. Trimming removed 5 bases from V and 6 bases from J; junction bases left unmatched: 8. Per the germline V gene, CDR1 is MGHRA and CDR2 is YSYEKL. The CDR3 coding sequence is TGCGCCAGCAGCAATCCGGGACAGGGAATCAATGAGCAGTTCTTC. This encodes CASSNPGQGINEQFF.

CDR3 in DNA: TGTGCCTGGAGCCGCCAAGCCGACAGTAATTCACCCCTCCACTTT. Translating it yields CAWSRQADSNSPLHF. The genes are TRBV30 and TRBJ1-6; weak D call: TRBD1 (5 bases). V dropped 3 bases and J dropped 6 bases, with 15 bases sitting between them. Germline-derived CDR1 and CDR2 are GTSNPN and SVGIG (reference sequence). This CDR3 contains 15 residues.

This CDR3 is CASSSTGGAWGTEAFF. The CDR3, as DNA: TGTGCCAGCAGCTCGACAGGGGGCGCATGGGGCACTGAAGCTTTCTTT. This chain uses TRBV5-5 with TRBJ1-1, with TRBD1 identical over 10 bases. The CDR3 runs to 16 residues. Trimming took 3 bases from V and 4 from J; bases not matched to a gene: 9. Germline values: CDR1 SGHKS, CDR2 YYEKEE (reference sequence).

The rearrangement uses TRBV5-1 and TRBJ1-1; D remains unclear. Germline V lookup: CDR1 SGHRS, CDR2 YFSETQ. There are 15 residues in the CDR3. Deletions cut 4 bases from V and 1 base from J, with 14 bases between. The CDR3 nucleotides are TGCGCCAGCAGCCCCCGGGAAGGAGGGAACACTGAAGCTTTCTTT. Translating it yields CASSPREGGNTEAFF.

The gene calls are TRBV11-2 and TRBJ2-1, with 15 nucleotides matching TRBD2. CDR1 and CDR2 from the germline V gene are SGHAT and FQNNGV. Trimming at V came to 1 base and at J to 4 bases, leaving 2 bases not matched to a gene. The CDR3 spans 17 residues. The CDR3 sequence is CASSLGTSGGAYNEQFF. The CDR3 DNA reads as TGTGCCAGCAGCTTAGGGACTAGCGGGGGGGCTTACAATGAGCAGTTCTTC.

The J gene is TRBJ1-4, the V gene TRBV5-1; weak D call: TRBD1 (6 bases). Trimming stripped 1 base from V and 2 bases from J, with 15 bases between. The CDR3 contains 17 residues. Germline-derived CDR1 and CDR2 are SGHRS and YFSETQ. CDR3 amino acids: CASSLRQGKGTNEKLFF. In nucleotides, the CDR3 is TGCGCCAGCAGCTTGCGGCAGGGGAAAGGGACTAATGAAAAACTGTTTTTT.

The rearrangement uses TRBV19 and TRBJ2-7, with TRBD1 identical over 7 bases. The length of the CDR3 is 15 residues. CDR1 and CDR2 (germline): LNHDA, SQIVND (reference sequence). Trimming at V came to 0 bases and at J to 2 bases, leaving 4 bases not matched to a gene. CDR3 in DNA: TGTGCCAGTAGTATAGATTCAGGACAGGCCTACGAGCAGTACTTC. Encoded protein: CASSIDSGQAYEQYF.

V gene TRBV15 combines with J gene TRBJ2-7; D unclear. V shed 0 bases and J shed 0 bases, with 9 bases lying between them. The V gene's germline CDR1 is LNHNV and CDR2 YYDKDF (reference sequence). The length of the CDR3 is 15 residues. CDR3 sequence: CATSRDQSTSYEQYF. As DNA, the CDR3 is TGTGCCACCAGCAGAGACCAGTCAACCTCCTACGAGCAGTACTTC. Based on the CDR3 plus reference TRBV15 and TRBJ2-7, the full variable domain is DAMVIQNPRYQVTQFGKPVTLSCSQTLNHNVMYWYQQKSSQAPKLLFHYYDKDFNNEADTPDNFQSRRPNTSFCFLDIRSPGLGDTAMYLCATSRDQSTSYEQYFGPGTRLTVT.

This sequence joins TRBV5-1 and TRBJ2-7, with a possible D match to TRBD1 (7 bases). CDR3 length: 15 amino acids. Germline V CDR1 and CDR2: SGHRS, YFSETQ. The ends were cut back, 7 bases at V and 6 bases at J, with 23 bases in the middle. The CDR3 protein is CASSAGGLKGGEQYF. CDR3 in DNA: TGCGCCAGCTCCGCAGGGGGGCTGAAGGGGGGCGAGCAGTACTTC.

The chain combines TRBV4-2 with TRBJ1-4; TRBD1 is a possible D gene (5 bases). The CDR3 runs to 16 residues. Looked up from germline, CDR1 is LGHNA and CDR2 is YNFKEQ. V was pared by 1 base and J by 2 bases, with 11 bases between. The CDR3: CASSQGGEATNEKLFF. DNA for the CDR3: TGTGCCAGCAGCCAAGGGGGGGAGGCGACTAATGAAAAACTGTTTTTT.

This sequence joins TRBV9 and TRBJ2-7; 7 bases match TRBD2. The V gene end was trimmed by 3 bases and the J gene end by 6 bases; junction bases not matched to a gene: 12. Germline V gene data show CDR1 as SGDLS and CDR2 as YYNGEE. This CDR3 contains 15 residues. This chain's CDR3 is CASSAAGLATGEQYF. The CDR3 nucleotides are TGTGCCAGCAGCGCAGCGGGGCTAGCGACGGGCGAGCAGTACTTC.

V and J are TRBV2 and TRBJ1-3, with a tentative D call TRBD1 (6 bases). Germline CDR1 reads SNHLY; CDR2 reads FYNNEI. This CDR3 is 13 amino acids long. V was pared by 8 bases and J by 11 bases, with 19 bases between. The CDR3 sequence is CASQQGPRVPIYF. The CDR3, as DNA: TGTGCCAGCCAACAGGGACCTAGGGTCCCCATATATTTT.

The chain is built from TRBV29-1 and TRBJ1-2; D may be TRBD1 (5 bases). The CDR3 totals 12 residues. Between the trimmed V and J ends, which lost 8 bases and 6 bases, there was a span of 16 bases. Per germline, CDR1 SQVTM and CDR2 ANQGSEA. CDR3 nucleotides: TGCAGCTCACTTAGGGGCAGGGATGGCTACACCTTC. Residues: CSSLRGRDGYTF.